The 8 T cell receptor beta chains presented below share a single source sample, sequenced in a study of human T cells and chemical hapten exposure. TCRdb analysed the RACE reads with MiXCR anew, one entry per CDR3 protein. The top ten clones hold around 2.2% of a sample with about 99,000 distinct CDR3 sequences, roughly 12% of them seen once. The time point here: patch test 1, 2 weeks after DPC sensitization. Documented treatment: therapeutic diphenylcyclopropenone sensitization with weekly scalp DPC. Sequencing was performed on whole blood, taken in connection with sensitization to the hapten diphenylcyclopropenone (DPC). These receptor sequences come from a woman aged 40 to 49 with alopecia areata. Some clones in this sample may be carry-over from other donors' samples.

This clonotype was seen repeatedly, ten times or more. The rearrangement uses TRBV7-2 and TRBJ2-1; TRBD2 matches 10 bases. Germline V lookup: CDR1 SGHTA, CDR2 FQGNSA. This CDR3 spans 18 amino acids. The ends lost 5 bases at V and 0 bases at J; junction bases unmatched: 10. The CDR3 bases are TGTGCCAGCAGCAATTCCCTTTTAGCGGGAGGCTCCTACAATGAGCAGTTCTTC. The encoded protein is CASSNSLLAGGSYNEQFF.

This clonotype was detected many times. This rearrangement joins TRBV7-6 to TRBJ1-1, with a tentative D call TRBD1 (5 bases). The CDR3 is 13 residues long. Germline CDR1 is SGHVS and CDR2 is FNYEAQ. V lost 4 bases and J lost 2, with 8 bases in between. The CDR3 DNA is TGTGCCAGCAGCTCGGACACCAACACTGAAGCTTTCTTT. Its protein is CASSSDTNTEAFF.

This clonotype was seen a handful of times. The chain couples TRBV28 to TRBJ2-4; a possible D gene is TRBD2 (6 bases). The CDR3 has 15 residues. Germline lookup yields CDR1 MDHEN and CDR2 SYDVKM. V lost 8 bases to trimming and J lost 0 bases, with 14 bases between them. For the CDR3, the DNA is TGTGCCAGCTGCCGTCGGGAGAAAGCCAAAAACATTCAGTACTTC. This translates into CASCRREKAKNIQYF.

The CDR3 bases are TGTGCCGTTCCCCCGACCTGGAGGGGTGAAAAACTGTTTTTT. It translates to CAVPPTWRGEKLFF. The chain couples TRBV7-9 to TRBJ1-4, with D possibly TRBD1 on 5 matching bases. Per the germline V gene, CDR1 is SEHNR and CDR2 is FQNEAQ (reference sequence). The germline V and J ends were trimmed by 11 bases and 7 bases, with 20 bases remaining between them. The CDR3 is 14 residues long. Full variable domain (rest looked up from reference TRBV7-9 and TRBJ1-4): DTGVSQNPRHKITKRGQNVTFRCDPISEHNRLYWYRQTLGQGPEFLTYFQNEAQLEKSRLLSDRFSAERPKGSFSTLEIQRTEQGDSAMYLCAVPPTWRGEKLFFGSGTQLSVL.

The chain has TRBV28 and TRBJ1-2; unclear D gene. The CDR3 contains 11 residues. The ends were cut back, 6 bases at V and 8 bases at J, with 10 bases in the middle. Germline V lookup: CDR1 MDHEN, CDR2 SYDVKM. Here the CDR3 reads CASSGRGGYTF. As DNA, the CDR3 is TGTGCCAGCAGCGGGAGAGGCGGCTACACCTTC.

In this sample, this clonotype turned up a few times. The gene calls are TRBV20-1 and TRBJ1-1, with 7 positions matching TRBD1. CDR1 is DFQATT, CDR2 SNEGSKA, per germline (reference sequence). Unmatched junction bases numbered 1, after V lost 2 bases and J lost 1 base. The CDR3 contains 13 residues. CDR3 region: CSARKGANTEAFF. CDR3 sequence (DNA): TGCAGTGCTAGAAAGGGGGCGAACACTGAAGCTTTCTTT.

For the CDR3, the DNA is TGTGCCTGGAGTTCGGGCCAGTTGAACACTGAAGCTTTCTTT. This sequence encodes CAWSSGQLNTEAFF. The V and J genes are TRBV30 and TRBJ1-1; D is undetermined. Germline CDR1 is GTSNPN and CDR2 is SVGIG (reference sequence). The CDR3 is 14 residues long. V lost 2 bases to trimming and J lost 0 bases, with 10 bases between them.

J is TRBJ2-2 and V is TRBV29-1; a possible D gene is TRBD2 (6 bases). Germline-derived CDR1 and CDR2 are SQVTM and ANQGSEA. The CDR3 sequence is 12 residues long. The germline V and J ends were trimmed by 7 bases and 2 bases, with 8 bases remaining between them. The CDR3 sequence: CSGLENTGELFF. The CDR3 DNA is TGCAGCGGACTAGAAAACACCGGGGAGCTGTTTTTT.